This note documents a single T cell receptor (beta chain) sequence. This entry is derived from a study of blood T cell repertoires in COVID-19. Study-wide background: There were acute and convalescent COVID-19 samples, and they came from the United States, Italy and Spain. T cells, B-cell-depleted T cells, or PBMCs supplied cDNA or gDNA.

Germline values: CDR1 SGHRS, CDR2 YFSETQ. V shed 5 bases and J shed 3 bases, with 8 bases lying between them. CDR3 length: 12 residues. Study processing details: Estimated nucleated cell counts came from reference gene primer amplification. Assay used: immunoSEQ multiplex PCR; TCRdb lists only in-frame clones, some missing. V, J and clone size derive from that table, while D and trimming were established from the DNA sequence. The table shows about 110,000 clones, with 70% to 90% occurring only once. Material: peripheral blood. This TCR was recovered from a man aged 50 to 59 with active or convalescent COVID-19. The chain is built from TRBV5-1 and TRBJ2-5, with D possibly matching TRBD2 (5 bases). As DNA, the CDR3 is TGCGCCAGCAGGGCCGGGAAAGAGACCCAGTACTTC. This codes for CASRAGKETQYF.